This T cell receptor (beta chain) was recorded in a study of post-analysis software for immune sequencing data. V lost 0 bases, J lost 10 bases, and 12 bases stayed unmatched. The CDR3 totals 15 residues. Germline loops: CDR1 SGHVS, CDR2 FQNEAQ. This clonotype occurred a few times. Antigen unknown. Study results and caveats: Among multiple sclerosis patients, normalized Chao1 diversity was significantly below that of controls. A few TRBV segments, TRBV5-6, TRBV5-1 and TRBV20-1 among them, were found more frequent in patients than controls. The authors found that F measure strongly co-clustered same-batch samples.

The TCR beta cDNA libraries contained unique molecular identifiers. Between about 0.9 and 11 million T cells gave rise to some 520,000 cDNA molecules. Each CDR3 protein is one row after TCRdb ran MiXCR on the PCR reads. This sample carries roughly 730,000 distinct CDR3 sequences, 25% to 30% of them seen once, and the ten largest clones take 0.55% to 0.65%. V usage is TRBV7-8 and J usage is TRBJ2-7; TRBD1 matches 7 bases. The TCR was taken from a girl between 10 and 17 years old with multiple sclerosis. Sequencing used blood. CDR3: CASSLAQGGDPDQYF. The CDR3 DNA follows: TGTGCCAGCAGCTTAGCTCAAGGGGGCGATCCCGATCAGTACTTC.